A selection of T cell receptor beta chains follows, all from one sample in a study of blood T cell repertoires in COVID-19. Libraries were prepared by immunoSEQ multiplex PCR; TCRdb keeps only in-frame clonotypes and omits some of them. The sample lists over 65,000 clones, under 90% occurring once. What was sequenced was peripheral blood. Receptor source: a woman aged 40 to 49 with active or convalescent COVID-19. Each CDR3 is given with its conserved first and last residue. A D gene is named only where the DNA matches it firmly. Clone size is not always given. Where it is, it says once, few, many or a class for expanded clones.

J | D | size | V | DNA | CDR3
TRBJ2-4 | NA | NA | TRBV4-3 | TGCGCCAGCAGCCAAGATAGGGAGGATGGAGCCAAAAACATTCAGTACTTC | CASSQDREDGAKNIQYF
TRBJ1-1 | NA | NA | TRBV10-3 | TGTGCCATTAGATGGGGCGGCAACACTGAAGCTTTCTTT | CAIRWGGNTEAFF
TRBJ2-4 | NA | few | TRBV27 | TGTGCCAGCAGTTTATCGGCCAGGGAGTACTTC | CASSLSAREYF
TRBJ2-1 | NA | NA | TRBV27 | TGTGCCAGCAGTACTAGCCACCCCTCCTACAATGAGCAGTTCTTC | CASSTSHPSYNEQFF
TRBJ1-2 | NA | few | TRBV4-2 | TGTGCCAGCAGCCAAGAGTTACAGGGCGGGCATGGCTACACCTTC | CASSQELQGGHGYTF
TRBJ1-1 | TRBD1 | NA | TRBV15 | TGTGCCACCAGCAGCCGAGTCCCCAGCCGACAGGGACACACTGAAGCTTTCTTT | CATSSRVPSRQGHTEAFF
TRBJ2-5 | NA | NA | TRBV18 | TGTGCCAGCTCACCTGCAGGTTGGGAGACCCAGTACTTC | CASSPAGWETQYF
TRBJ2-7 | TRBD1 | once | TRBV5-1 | TGCGCCAGCAGCTTATGGACAGGAGACTACGAGCAGTACTTC | CASSLWTGDYEQYF
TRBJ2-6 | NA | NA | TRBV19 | TGTGCCAGTAGTATCACAGGAGACCCTTTAGATGGGGCCAACGTCCTGACTTTC | CASSITGDPLDGANVLTF
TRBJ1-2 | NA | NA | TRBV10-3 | TGTGCCATCAGTGAGTCCGGGAATAACTATGGCTACACCTTC | CAISESGNNYGYTF
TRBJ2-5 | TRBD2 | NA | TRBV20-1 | TGCAGTGCTAGTCCTAGCGGGGGGTACCAAGAGACCCAGTACTTC | CSASPSGGYQETQYF
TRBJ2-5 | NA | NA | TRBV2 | TGTGCCAGCAACCGGTACAGACAAGAGACCCAGTACTTC | CASNRYRQETQYF
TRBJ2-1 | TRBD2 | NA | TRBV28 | TGTGCCAGCATGGCGGGAGGCGCCTACAATGAGCAGTTCTTC | CASMAGGAYNEQFF
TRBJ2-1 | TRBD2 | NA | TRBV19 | TGTGCCACCTTTGGGGGGGACGGCACCCCCTACAATGAGCAGTTCTTC | CATFGGDGTPYNEQFF
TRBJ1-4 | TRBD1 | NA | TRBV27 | TGTGCCAGCAGGATGCGGGCGACAGGGGTTAATGAAAAACTGTTTTTT | CASRMRATGVNEKLFF
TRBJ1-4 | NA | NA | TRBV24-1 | TGTGCCACCAGTGAGGGGGGGGCGAGTAATGAAAAACTGTTTTTT | CATSEGGASNEKLFF
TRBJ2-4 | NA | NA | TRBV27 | TGTGCCAGCAGTCCAGACTACCGGAACATTCAGTACTTC | CASSPDYRNIQYF
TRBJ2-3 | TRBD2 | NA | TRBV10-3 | TGTGCCATCAGCCTGACTAGCGGAGGGAAAGATACGCAGTATTTT | CAISLTSGGKDTQYF
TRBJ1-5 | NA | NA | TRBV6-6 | TGTGCCAGCATGATGGGCCCCTCGTATAGCAATCAGCCCCAGCATTTT | CASMMGPSYSNQPQHF
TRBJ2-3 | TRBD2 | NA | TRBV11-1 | TGTGCCAGCAGCTTCACTAGCGGGGGATCAGATACGCAGTATTTT | CASSFTSGGSDTQYF
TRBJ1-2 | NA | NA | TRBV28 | TGTGCCAGCAGGGTCGAGGCAGTCCAAGGAACTAACTATGGCTACACCTTC | CASRVEAVQGTNYGYTF
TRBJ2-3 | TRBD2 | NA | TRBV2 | TGTGCCAGCAGTGCACTAGCGGGGGGCACAGATACGCAGTATTTT | CASSALAGGTDTQYF
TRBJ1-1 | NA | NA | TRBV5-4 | TGTGCCAGCAGCTTGGGAGGGAGGGGCCTCGCCTGGAACACTGAAGCTTTCTTT | CASSLGGRGLAWNTEAFF
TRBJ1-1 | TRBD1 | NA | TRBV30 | TGTGCCTGGTGGGTTACAGACAGGGTTCGCACTGAAGCTTTCTTT | CAWWVTDRVRTEAFF
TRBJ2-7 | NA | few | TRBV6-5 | TGTGCCAGCAGAAGCAACCGGGACATCCCCTACGAGCAGTACTTC | CASRSNRDIPYEQYF
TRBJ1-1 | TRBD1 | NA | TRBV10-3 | TGTGCCACCCTACCGGGACAGGGGTTTGGCACTGAAGCTTTCTTT | CATLPGQGFGTEAFF
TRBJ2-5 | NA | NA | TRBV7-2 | TGTGCCAGCAGCAGGACAGTACAAGAGACCCAGTACTTC | CASSRTVQETQYF
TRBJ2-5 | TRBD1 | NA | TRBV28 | TGTGCCAGCAGGCCTACAGGGGTGGAGACCCAGTACTTC | CASRPTGVETQYF
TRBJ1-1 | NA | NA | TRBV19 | TGTGCCAGTACTTCACAGAGGAACACTGAAGCTTTCTTT | CASTSQRNTEAFF
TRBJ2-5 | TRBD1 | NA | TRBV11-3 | TGTGCCAGCAGCCTAGGACCAGGGGGAGAGACCCAGTACTTC | CASSLGPGGETQYF
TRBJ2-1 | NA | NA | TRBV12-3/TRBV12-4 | TGTGCCAGCCATCGGGGGAACTACAATGAGCAGTTCTTC | CASHRGNYNEQFF
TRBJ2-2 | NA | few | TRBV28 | TGTGCCAGCAGTGAGGCCGGAGCGAACACCGGGGAGCTGTTTTTT | CASSEAGANTGELFF
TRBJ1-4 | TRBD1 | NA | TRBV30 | TGTGCCTGGAGTCGAAAGGGGGCGGCGGACGAAAAACTGTTTTTT | CAWSRKGAADEKLFF
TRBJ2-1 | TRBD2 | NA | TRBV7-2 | TGTGCCAGCAGCTTTAGCGGGGGAGCCTACAATGAGCAGTTCTTC | CASSFSGGAYNEQFF
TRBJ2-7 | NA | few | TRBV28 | TGTGCCAGCAGTCCCCCCTCCAGTCGACACGACGAGCAGTACTTC | CASSPPSSRHDEQYF
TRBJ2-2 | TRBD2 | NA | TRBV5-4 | TGTGCCAGCAGTCTAGCGGGAGTAGTTGGCGGGGAGCTGTTTTTT | CASSLAGVVGGELFF
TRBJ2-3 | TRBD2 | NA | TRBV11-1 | TGTGCCAGCAGCCCACTAGCGGGGGGCACAGATACGCAGTATTTT | CASSPLAGGTDTQYF
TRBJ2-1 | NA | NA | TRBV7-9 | TGTGCCAGCAGCTTAGGAGCGGAGCCGCTCTACAATGAGCAGTTCTTC | CASSLGAEPLYNEQFF
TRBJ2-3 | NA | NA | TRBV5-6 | TGTGCCAGCAGTGTCAAGGGGGTAAATACGCAGTATTTT | CASSVKGVNTQYF
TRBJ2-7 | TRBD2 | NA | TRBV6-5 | TGTGCCAGCAGTTACTCCGGGAGGTCCTACGAGCAGTACTTC | CASSYSGRSYEQYF
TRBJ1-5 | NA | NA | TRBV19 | TGTGCCAGTAGTATGTCGGGGAGCAATCAGCCCCAGCATTTT | CASSMSGSNQPQHF
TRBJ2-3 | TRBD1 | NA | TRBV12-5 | TGTGCTAGTGGTCTGGACAGGGTAAGGTACCGCACAGATACGCAGTATTTT | CASGLDRVRYRTDTQYF
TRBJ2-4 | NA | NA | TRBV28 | TGTGCCAGCAGTTTCCAGGGAATAGCCAAAAACATTCAGTACTTC | CASSFQGIAKNIQYF
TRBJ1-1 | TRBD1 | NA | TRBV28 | TGTGCCAGCAGCCAAGGGGGCCTGAACACTGAAGCTTTCTTT | CASSQGGLNTEAFF
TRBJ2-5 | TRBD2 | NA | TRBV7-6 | TGTGCCAGCAAAAGCGGGAACGCGCAAGAGACCCAGTACTTC | CASKSGNAQETQYF
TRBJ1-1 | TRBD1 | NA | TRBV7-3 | TGTGCCAGCAGCTTGACAGGGGGCGCGGGCACTGAAGCTTTCTTT | CASSLTGGAGTEAFF
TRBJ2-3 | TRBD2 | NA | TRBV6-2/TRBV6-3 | TGTGCCAGCAGCCGAGCGGGGGGGCTCACAGATACGCAGTATTTT | CASSRAGGLTDTQYF
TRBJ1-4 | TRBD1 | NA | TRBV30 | TGTGCCTGGAGTCAAGGAGAGACAGGGGTTGAAAAACTGTTTTTT | CAWSQGETGVEKLFF
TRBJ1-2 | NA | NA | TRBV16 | TGTGCCAGCAGCCGATCAGTGGACAGCGTTTGGGGCTACACCTTC | CASSRSVDSVWGYTF
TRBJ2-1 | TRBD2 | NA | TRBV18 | TGTGCCAGCTCACCGGGAGGGAGGGCCTCGAGGGATGAGCAGTTCTTC | CASSPGGRASRDEQFF
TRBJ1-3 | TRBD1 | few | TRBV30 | TGTGCCTGGAGTACGCCAGGGGGGTCGCACACCATATATTTT | CAWSTPGGSHTIYF
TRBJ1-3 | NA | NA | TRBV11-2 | TGTGCCAGCATCAACAGGGAAATTGGAAACACCATATATTTT | CASINREIGNTIYF
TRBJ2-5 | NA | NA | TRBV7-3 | TGTGCCAGCAGCACCAGCTCCTCGGGGACCCAGTACTTC | CASSTSSSGTQYF
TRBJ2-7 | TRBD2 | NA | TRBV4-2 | TGTGCCAGCAGCCAATTGACTAGCGGGAGGGCCTCCTTTACCTACGAGCAGTACTTC | CASSQLTSGRASFTYEQYF
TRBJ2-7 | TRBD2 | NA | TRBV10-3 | TGTGCCAGTTGGGGGGGGGACCGCACCTACGAGCAGTACTTC | CASWGGDRTYEQYF
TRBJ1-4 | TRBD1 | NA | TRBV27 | TGTGCCACCCCAACAGGGGGCTTTGAAAAACTGTTTTTT | CATPTGGFEKLFF
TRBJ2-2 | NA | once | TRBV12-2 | TGTGCAAGTCGCTTAGCCCCTACGACAGCCACGAACACCGGGGAGCTGTTTTTT | CASRLAPTTATNTGELFF
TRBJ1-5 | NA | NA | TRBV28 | TGTGCCAGCAGTTTGGCTGGGGGGTCGGATAGCAATCAGCCCCAGCATTTT | CASSLAGGSDSNQPQHF
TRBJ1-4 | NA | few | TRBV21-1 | TGTGCCAGCAGCAAAGTTTGCACTAACTCGTGGGGCGGTGAAAAACTGTTTTTT | CASSKVCTNSWGGEKLFF
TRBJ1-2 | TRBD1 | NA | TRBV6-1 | TGTGCCAGCAGTGACCGACAGGGCGGAATTCCCACTGACTTC | CASSDRQGGIPTDF